This paragraph covers one T cell receptor beta chain sequence. What it binds is not known. This sample was taken from a study of cytomegalovirus exposure and HLA in healthy donors. Study results and limitations: The authors later found most CMV-associated TCR beta chains appeared HLA-restricted. Immune exposure was documented only through CMV serostatus.

The PCR ran on 60 Vbeta and 13 Jbeta primers. Sequenced by immunoSEQ multiplex PCR; TCRdb stores in-frame clones only, minus some. The sample has some 70,000 clones; around three quarters are singletons. Germline values: CDR1 GTSNPN, CDR2 SVGIG (reference sequence). V lost 7 bases and J lost 4; bases outside the gene matches: 6. The CDR3 consists of 13 residues. Source material: PBMCs. The source is a man in his late teens or twenties in good health and CMV-seropositive. The chain joins TRBV30 to TRBJ2-5, with 10 positions matching TRBD2. In DNA form, the CDR3 reads TGTGCCTTAGCGGGAGGCATTCGAGAGACCCAGTACTTC. Its protein product is CALAGGIRETQYF.